These 21 T cell receptor beta chains came from one sample sequenced in a study of early stage breast cancer tumors. Measured with immunoSEQ multiplex PCR; TCRdb has only the in-frame clones, and not every one. This table holds 30,000 to 35,000 clones, more than 65% found once. Sequences were obtained from blood. The receptors come from a middle-aged person with breast cancer.

The chain links TRBV7-3 to TRBJ2-2; possibly TRBD1 for D (6 bases). Germline V lookup: CDR1 SGHTA, CDR2 FQGTGA. The CDR3 extends over 14 amino acids. Trimming took 5 bases from V and 3 from J, leaving 10 bases between them. CDR3 loop: CASSPPGDTGELFF. The CDR3 region has the DNA TGTGCCAGCAGCCCCCCAGGGGACACCGGGGAGCTGTTTTTT.

The chain is built from TRBV6-5 and TRBJ2-7; D could derive from TRBD1 or TRBD2 (5 bases each). Germline loops: CDR1 MNHEY, CDR2 SVGAGI. The ends were cut back, 0 bases at V and 6 bases at J, with 18 bases in the middle. The CDR3 has 16 residues. CDR3 protein: CASSYSSGTYALEQYF. CDR3 nucleotide sequence: TGTGCCAGCAGTTACTCTTCCGGGACGTATGCCCTCGAGCAGTACTTC.

A few counts support this clone. The CDR3 DNA follows: TGTGCCAGCAGTGAGGGGATTTACGGGGAGCTGTTTTTT. Amino acids: CASSEGIYGELFF. This chain joins TRBV6-1 and TRBJ2-2; no clear D. Per germline, CDR1 MNHNS and CDR2 SASEGT. V shed 3 bases and J shed 7 bases, with 9 bases lying between them. The CDR3 runs 13 residues.

This chain joins TRBV5-5 and TRBJ2-4; D uncertain. The CDR3 covers 13 residues. Germline loops: CDR1 SGHKS, CDR2 YYEKEE (reference sequence). The V end was cut by 4 bases, the J end by 0 bases, with 5 bases between. The CDR3 DNA follows: TGTGCCAGCAGCCCAGGAGCCAAAAACATTCAGTACTTC. Protein sequence: CASSPGAKNIQYF.

The rearrangement uses TRBV30 and TRBJ1-4, with D perhaps matching TRBD1 (5 bases). The CDR3 consists of 15 residues. CDR1 is GTSNPN, CDR2 SVGIG, per germline (reference sequence). Trimming left V 4 bases short and J 0 bases short, with 12 bases between. CDR3 sequence: CAWTIGHSTNEKLFF. The CDR3 DNA reads as TGTGCCTGGACCATCGGACATTCAACTAATGAAAAACTGTTTTTT.

V is TRBV5-1 and J is TRBJ2-5; D might be TRBD1 or TRBD2, each matching 6 bases. The CDR3 spans 15 residues. V gave up 4 bases and J gave up 5 bases, with 18 bases separating them. Germline CDR1 SGHRS, CDR2 YFSETQ. Here the CDR3 DNA reads TGCGCCAGCAGCCCCACCGTCGGGGGCGGGGAGACCCAGTACTTC. Translating gives CASSPTVGGGETQYF.

This clone was found a few times. This chain uses TRBV10-3 with TRBJ1-5; a possible D gene is TRBD1 (5 bases). This CDR3 is built from 13 residues. Per the germline V gene, CDR1 is ENHRY and CDR2 is SYGVKD. Trimming took 10 bases from V and 1 from J, leaving 11 bases between them. CDR3 nucleotides: TGTGCCACTCAGGGTGGGAGCAATCAGCCCCAGCATTTT. The encoded protein is CATQGGSNQPQHF.

This rearrangement joins TRBV2 to TRBJ2-1, with 8 bases that match TRBD2. This CDR3 region has 14 residues. The V gene's germline CDR1 is SNHLY and CDR2 FYNNEI. The V segment lost 4 bases and the J segment 3 bases; nucleotides outside the gene matches: 2. Written as DNA, the CDR3 is TGTGCCAGCAGTGGGACTAGCTTCTACAATGAGCAGTTCTTC. This translates into CASSGTSFYNEQFF.

V gene TRBV28 combines with J gene TRBJ2-2, with D possibly matching TRBD2 (5 bases). The ends were cut back, 6 bases at V and 13 bases at J, with 15 bases in the middle. The CDR3 spans 12 residues. CDR1 is MDHEN, CDR2 SYDVKM, per germline. Here the CDR3 DNA reads TGTGCCAGCAGGCGAAGACTCGAGGGGCTGTTTTTT. Translating gives CASRRRLEGLFF.

This chain links TRBV9 with TRBJ2-2; 8 positions match TRBD2. The germline V gene encodes CDR1 SGDLS and CDR2 YYNGEE. The CDR3 contains 15 residues. Unmatched junction bases numbered 7, after V lost 4 bases and J lost 5 bases. In DNA form, the CDR3 reads TGTGCCAGCAGCTTTAACGGCGGGAGGACCGGGGAGCTGTTTTTT. Translation gives CASSFNGGRTGELFF.

The V gene is TRBV11-2, the J gene TRBJ2-1, with D possibly TRBD2 on 5 matching bases. V was cut by 3 bases and J by 7 bases, with 16 bases left in between. This CDR3 has 15 amino acids. The V gene's germline CDR1 is SGHAT and CDR2 FQNNGV. In DNA form, the CDR3 reads TGTGCCAGCAGCTTCAGAGGGTTCCGGGAAAATGAGCAGTTCTTC. This codes for CASSFRGFRENEQFF.

V is TRBV7-9 and J is TRBJ2-1; D is ambiguous. Germline V gene sequence: CDR1 SEHNR, CDR2 FQNEAQ (reference sequence). V lost 2 bases and J lost 0, with 5 bases in between. The CDR3 is 14 residues long. This CDR3 is CASSLLSSYNEQFF. DNA for the CDR3: TGTGCCAGCAGCTTATTGAGCTCCTACAATGAGCAGTTCTTC.

This sequence joins TRBV5-1 and TRBJ2-1; 8 positions agree with TRBD2. There are 17 residues in the CDR3. Trimming took 5 bases from V and 8 from J; bases not matched to a gene: 18. Germline CDR1 and CDR2: SGHRS and YFSETQ. CDR3 nucleotide sequence: TGCGCCAGCAGACCCCACCGGGAGGGCCGGGGGAGGGATGAGCAGTTCTTC. Protein product: CASRPHREGRGRDEQFF.

The gene calls are TRBV5-4 and TRBJ2-3; 12 nucleotides agree with TRBD2. V lost 4 bases and J lost 1; bases outside the gene matches: 10. Germline CDR1 reads SGHNT; CDR2 reads YYREEE (reference sequence). The CDR3 covers 18 residues. The CDR3, as DNA: TGTGCCAGCAGCAAGGGACTAGCGGGTACTAGGCGCACAGATACGCAGTATTTT. Translated, it gives CASSKGLAGTRRTDTQYF.

This sequence joins TRBV10-3 and TRBJ2-7; D is possibly TRBD1 (6 bases). Germline lookup yields CDR1 ENHRY and CDR2 SYGVKD. The V end was cut by 10 bases, the J end by 0 bases, with 10 bases between. The length of the CDR3 is 12 residues. Here the CDR3 DNA reads TGTGCCAGCCGAGGGGGCTCCTACGAGCAGTACTTC. It encodes CASRGGSYEQYF.

V is TRBV5-1 and J is TRBJ2-1; D possibly corresponds to TRBD2 (6 bases). Germline lookup yields CDR1 SGHRS and CDR2 YFSETQ. The CDR3 extends over 16 amino acids. Trimming left V 5 bases short and J 2 bases short, with 17 bases between. The CDR3 region is CASSDGRGAPYNEQFF. The DNA of the CDR3 is TGCGCCAGCAGTGACGGGAGAGGGGCACCCTACAATGAGCAGTTCTTC.

The gene calls are TRBV11-3 and TRBJ2-3; D unresolved. Between the trimmed V and J ends, which lost 0 bases and 1 base, there was a span of 5 bases. Germline V gene data show CDR1 as SGHNT and CDR2 as YENEEA. The CDR3 sequence is 14 residues long. The CDR3 bases are TGTGCCAGCAGCTTAGAATACCGCACAGATACGCAGTATTTT. Residues: CASSLEYRTDTQYF.

This chain uses TRBV20-1 with TRBJ2-5; D is undetermined. The V gene lost 4 bases and the J gene lost 3 bases, with 6 bases spanning the gap. The CDR3 has 11 amino acids. Germline V gene data show CDR1 as DFQATT and CDR2 as SNEGSKA (reference sequence). CDR3 region: CSAIGEETQYF. The CDR3 DNA follows: TGCAGTGCTATAGGAGAAGAGACCCAGTACTTC.

This clone is a singleton in its sample. The chain joins TRBV9 to TRBJ2-5, with 9 positions matching TRBD2. Germline V gene data show CDR1 as SGDLS and CDR2 as YYNGEE. The junction had 8 bases not matched to a gene; V was cut back by 3 bases and J by 5 bases. This CDR3 spans 15 amino acids. The CDR3 DNA sequence: TGTGCCAGCAGCGAAGGCGCGGGAGGGCCGGAGACCCAGTACTTC. Amino acid sequence: CASSEGAGGPETQYF.

This rearrangement joins TRBV5-4 to TRBJ1-2; D uncertain. Per the germline V gene, CDR1 is SGHNT and CDR2 is YYREEE (reference sequence). V gave up 6 bases and J gave up 6 bases, with 18 bases separating them. The CDR3 spans 14 residues. The CDR3 nucleotides are TGTGCCAGCACTCTCATGGGAAGGGATAATGGCTACACCTTC. Translation: CASTLMGRDNGYTF.

This chain joins TRBV30 and TRBJ1-5; no clear D. Trimming took 2 bases from V and 6 from J, leaving 8 bases between them. CDR1 and CDR2 (germline): GTSNPN, SVGIG (reference sequence). The CDR3 spans 12 residues. This CDR3 is CAWSKEFQPQHF. Here the CDR3 DNA reads TGTGCCTGGAGTAAAGAATTTCAGCCCCAGCATTTT. The entire variable domain, with the rest obtained from reference TRBV30 and TRBJ1-5, is as follows: SQTIHQWPATLVQPVGSPLSLECTVEGTSNPNLYWYRQAAGRGLQLLFYSVGIGQISSEVPQNLSASRPQDRQFILSSKKLLLSDSGFYLCAWSKEFQPQHFGDGTRLSIL.